Given below is one T cell receptor (beta chain) in context. The data derive from a study of CD8 T cells in Susac syndrome. Reverse transcription of about 0.5 to 1 ug RNA used random hexamers. Amplification of TCR beta CDR3 spanned 54 Vbeta and 13 Jbeta via immunoSEQ multiplex PCR. TCRdb re-analysed the immunoSEQ multiplex PCR reads in MiXCR, keeping a single row per CDR3 protein. The sample shows roughly 47,000 distinct CDR3 sequences, 80% to 95% of them seen only once. V shed 0 bases and J shed 5 bases, with 10 bases lying between them. Germline values: CDR1 SEHNR, CDR2 FQNEAQ (reference sequence). The CDR3 is 15 amino acids. CD8+ and CD4+ T cells from blood underwent TCR beta sequencing, which was carried out in a high-throughput format. TEMRA cells were enriched by FACS, while CD8+ and CD4+ T cells were obtained through a negative isolation that was performed magnetically.

The rearrangement joins TRBV7-9 to TRBJ1-4; maybe TRBD1 (5 bases). The source material was CD8+ T cells from PBMCs. The TCR comes from a human donor in good health. The CDR3: CASSLARGSNEKLFF. Here the CDR3 DNA reads TGTGCCAGCAGCTTAGCGCGGGGGAGCAATGAAAAACTGTTTTTT.